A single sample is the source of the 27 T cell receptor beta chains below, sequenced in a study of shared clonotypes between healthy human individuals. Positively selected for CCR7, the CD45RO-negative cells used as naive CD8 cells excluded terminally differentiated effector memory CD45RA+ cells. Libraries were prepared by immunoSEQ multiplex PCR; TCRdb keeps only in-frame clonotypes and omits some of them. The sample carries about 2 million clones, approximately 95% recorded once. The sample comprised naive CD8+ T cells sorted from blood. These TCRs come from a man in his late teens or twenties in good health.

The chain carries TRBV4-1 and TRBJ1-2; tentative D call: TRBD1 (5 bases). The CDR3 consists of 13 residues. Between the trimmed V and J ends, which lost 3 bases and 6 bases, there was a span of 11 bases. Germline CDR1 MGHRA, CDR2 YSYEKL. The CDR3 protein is CASSHRAPDGYTF. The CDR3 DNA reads TGCGCCAGCAGCCACAGGGCCCCGGATGGCTACACCTTC.

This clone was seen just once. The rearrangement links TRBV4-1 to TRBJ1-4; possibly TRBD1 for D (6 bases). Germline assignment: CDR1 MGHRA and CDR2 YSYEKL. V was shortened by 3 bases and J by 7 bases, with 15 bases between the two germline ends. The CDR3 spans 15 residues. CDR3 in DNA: TGCGCCAGCAGCCAGAAACAGGGTTCGGGTGAAAAACTGTTTTTT. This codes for CASSQKQGSGEKLFF.

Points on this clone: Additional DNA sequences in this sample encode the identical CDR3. The CDR3 sequence is CSARVAEAFF. CDR3 coding DNA: TGCAGTGCTAGGGTAGCTGAAGCTTTCTTT. This chain connects TRBV20-1 to TRBJ1-1; D ambiguous. The V gene's germline CDR1 is DFQATT and CDR2 SNEGSKA (reference sequence). The CDR3 is 10 residues long. The ends were cut back, 3 bases at V and 6 bases at J, with 5 bases in the middle.

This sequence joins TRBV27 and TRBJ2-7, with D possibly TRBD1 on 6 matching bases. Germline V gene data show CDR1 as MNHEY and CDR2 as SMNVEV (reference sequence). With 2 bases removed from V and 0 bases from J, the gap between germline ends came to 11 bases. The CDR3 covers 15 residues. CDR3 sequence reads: CASSLKGQFSYEQYF. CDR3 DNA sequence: TGTGCCAGCAGTTTAAAAGGACAGTTCTCCTACGAGCAGTACTTC.

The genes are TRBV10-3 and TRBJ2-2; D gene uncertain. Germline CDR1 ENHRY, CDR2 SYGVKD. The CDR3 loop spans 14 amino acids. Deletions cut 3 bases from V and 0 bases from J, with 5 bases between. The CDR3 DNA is TGTGCCATCAGTGAAACCGCGAACACCGGGGAGCTGTTTTTT. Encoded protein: CAISETANTGELFF.

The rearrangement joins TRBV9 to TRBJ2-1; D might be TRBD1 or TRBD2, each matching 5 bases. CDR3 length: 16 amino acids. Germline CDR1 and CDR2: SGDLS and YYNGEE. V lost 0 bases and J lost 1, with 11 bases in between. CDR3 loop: CASSVVRDPSYNEQFF. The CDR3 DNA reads TGTGCCAGCAGCGTAGTCAGGGACCCGTCCTACAATGAGCAGTTCTTC. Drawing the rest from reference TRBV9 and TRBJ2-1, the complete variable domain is DSGVTQTPKHLITATGQRVTLRCSPRSGDLSVYWYQQSLDQGLQFLIQYYNGEERAKGNILERFSAQQFPDLHSELNLSSLELGDSALYFCASSVVRDPSYNEQFFGPGTRLTVL.

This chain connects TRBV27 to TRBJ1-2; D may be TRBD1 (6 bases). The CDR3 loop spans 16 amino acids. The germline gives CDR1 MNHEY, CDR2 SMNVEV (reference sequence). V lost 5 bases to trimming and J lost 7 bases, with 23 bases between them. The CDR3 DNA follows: TGTGCCAGCAGTCCAACCCTGACGGGGGCGGGAACTGGCTACACCTTC. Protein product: CASSPTLTGAGTGYTF.

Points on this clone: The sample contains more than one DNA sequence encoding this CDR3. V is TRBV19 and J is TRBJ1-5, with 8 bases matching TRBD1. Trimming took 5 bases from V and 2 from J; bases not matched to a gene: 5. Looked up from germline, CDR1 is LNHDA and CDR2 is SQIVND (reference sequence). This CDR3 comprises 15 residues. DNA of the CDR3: TGTGCCAGTAGTGAGGACAGGGAAGGCAATCAGCCCCAGCATTTT. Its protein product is CASSEDREGNQPQHF.

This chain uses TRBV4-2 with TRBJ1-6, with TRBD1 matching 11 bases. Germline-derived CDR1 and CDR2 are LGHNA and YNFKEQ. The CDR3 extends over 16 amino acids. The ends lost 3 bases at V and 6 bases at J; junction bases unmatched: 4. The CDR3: CASSQTGTGGNSPLHF. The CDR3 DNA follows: TGTGCCAGCAGCCAGACCGGGACAGGGGGTAATTCACCCCTCCACTTT.

The CDR3 nucleotides read TGCGCCTGCGCCGGAGGGGGGTACAATGAGCAGTTCTTC. Translated: CACAGGGYNEQFF. This rearrangement joins TRBV10-2 to TRBJ2-1; D possibly uses TRBD1 or TRBD2 (6 bases each). The germline gives CDR1 WSHSY, CDR2 SAAADI. Trimming stripped 11 bases from V and 4 bases from J, with 15 bases between. The CDR3 runs 13 residues.

In nucleotides, the CDR3 is TGCGCCAGCAGCCTGACTAGCGGCGCGGGTAACACCGGGGAGCTGTTTTTT. Translated: CASSLTSGAGNTGELFF. The rearrangement uses TRBV5-1 and TRBJ2-2, with 9 bases matching TRBD2. J gave up 2 bases and V 4 bases, and 9 bases lay outside the gene matches. The germline V gene has CDR1 SGHRS and CDR2 YFSETQ. There are 17 residues in the CDR3.

The CDR3 loop reads CASSWRGDNTDTQYF. CDR3 bases: TGTGCCAGCAGTTGGCGGGGGGACAACACAGATACGCAGTATTTT. This chain connects TRBV27 to TRBJ2-3; 8 bases are a match to TRBD2. The CDR3 totals 15 residues. V was pared by 4 bases and J by 2 bases, with 5 bases of the junction left unmatched. Germline CDR1 is MNHEY and CDR2 is SMNVEV (reference sequence).

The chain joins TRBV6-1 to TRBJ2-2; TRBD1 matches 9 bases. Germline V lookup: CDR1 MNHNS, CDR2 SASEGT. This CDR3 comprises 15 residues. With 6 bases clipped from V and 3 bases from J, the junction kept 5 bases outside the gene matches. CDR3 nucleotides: TGTGCCAGCAGCATTCGACAGGGGGACACCGGGGAGCTGTTTTTT. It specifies CASSIRQGDTGELFF.

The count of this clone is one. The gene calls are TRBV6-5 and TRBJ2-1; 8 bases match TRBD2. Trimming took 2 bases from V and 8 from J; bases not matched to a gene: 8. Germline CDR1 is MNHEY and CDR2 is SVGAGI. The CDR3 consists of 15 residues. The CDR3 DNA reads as TGTGCCAGCAGTTACGAGCGGGAGCCCATCGATGAGCAGTTCTTC. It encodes CASSYEREPIDEQFF.

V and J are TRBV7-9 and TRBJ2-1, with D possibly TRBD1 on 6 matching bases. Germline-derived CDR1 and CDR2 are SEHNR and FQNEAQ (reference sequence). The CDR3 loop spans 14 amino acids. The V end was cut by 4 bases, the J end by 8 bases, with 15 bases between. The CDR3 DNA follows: TGTGCCAGCAGCTCCTCCAGGGGTGAGGATGAGCAGTTCTTC. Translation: CASSSSRGEDEQFF. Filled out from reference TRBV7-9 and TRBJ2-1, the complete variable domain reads DTGVSQNPRHKITKRGQNVTFRCDPISEHNRLYWYRQTLGQGPEFLTYFQNEAQLEKSRLLSDRFSAERPKGSFSTLEIQRTEQGDSAMYLCASSSSRGEDEQFFGPGTRLTVL.

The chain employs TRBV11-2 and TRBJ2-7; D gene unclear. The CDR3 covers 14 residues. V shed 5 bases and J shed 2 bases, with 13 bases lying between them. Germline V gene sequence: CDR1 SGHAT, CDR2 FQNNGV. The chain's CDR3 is CASSPSLVPYEQYF. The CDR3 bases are TGTGCCAGCAGCCCCAGCCTGGTCCCCTACGAGCAGTACTTC.

Here the CDR3 reads CASSLELAGLNEQFF. The CDR3 bases are TGTGCCAGCAGTTTAGAGCTAGCGGGACTAAATGAGCAGTTCTTC. This chain links TRBV27 with TRBJ2-1; TRBD2 matches 9 bases. V shed 2 bases, J shed 7 bases, and the junction held 6 bases outside the gene matches. The CDR3 length is 15 residues. CDR1 MNHEY and CDR2 SMNVEV come from the germline V gene (reference sequence).

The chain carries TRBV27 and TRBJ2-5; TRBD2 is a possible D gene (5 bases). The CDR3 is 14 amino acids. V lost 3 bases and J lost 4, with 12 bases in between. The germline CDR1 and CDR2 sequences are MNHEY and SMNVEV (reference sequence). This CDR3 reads CASSFRSGIETQYF. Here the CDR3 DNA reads TGTGCCAGCAGTTTCCGGAGCGGTATAGAGACCCAGTACTTC.

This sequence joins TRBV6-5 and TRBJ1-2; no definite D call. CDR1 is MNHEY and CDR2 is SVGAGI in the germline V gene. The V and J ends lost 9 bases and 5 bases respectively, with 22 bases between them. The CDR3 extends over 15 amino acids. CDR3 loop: CASYPSGRAGYGYTF. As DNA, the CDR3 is TGTGCCAGTTACCCAAGCGGTCGTGCGGGTTATGGCTACACCTTC.

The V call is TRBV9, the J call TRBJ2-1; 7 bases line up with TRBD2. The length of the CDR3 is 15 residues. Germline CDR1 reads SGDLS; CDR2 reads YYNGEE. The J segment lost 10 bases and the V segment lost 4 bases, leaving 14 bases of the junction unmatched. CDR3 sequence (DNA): TGTGCCAGCAGCCTTCTTTCCGGGACTACCGGGGAGCAGTTCTTC. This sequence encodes CASSLLSGTTGEQFF.

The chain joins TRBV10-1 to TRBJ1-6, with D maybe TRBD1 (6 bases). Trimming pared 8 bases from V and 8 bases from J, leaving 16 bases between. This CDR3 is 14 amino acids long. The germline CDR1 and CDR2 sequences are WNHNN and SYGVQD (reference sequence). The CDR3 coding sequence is TGCGCCAGCCCTGGGCCCAGGGGATATTCACCCCTCCACTTT. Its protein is CASPGPRGYSPLHF.

CDR3 sequence (DNA): TGTGCCAGCAGTTTAAGCAGCGGGACCTCCTACAATGAGCAGTTCTTC. It encodes CASSLSSGTSYNEQFF. This rearrangement joins TRBV27 to TRBJ2-1; 7 bases line up with TRBD2. The CDR3 extends over 16 amino acids. V dropped 2 bases and J dropped 0; count of bases not matched to a gene: 4. Per the germline V gene, CDR1 is MNHEY and CDR2 is SMNVEV (reference sequence).

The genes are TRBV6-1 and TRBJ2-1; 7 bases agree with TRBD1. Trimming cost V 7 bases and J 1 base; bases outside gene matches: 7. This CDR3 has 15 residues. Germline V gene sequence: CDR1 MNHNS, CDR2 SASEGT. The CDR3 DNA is TGTGCCAGCACCCGGACAGGACCATCCTACAATGAGCAGTTCTTC. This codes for CASTRTGPSYNEQFF.

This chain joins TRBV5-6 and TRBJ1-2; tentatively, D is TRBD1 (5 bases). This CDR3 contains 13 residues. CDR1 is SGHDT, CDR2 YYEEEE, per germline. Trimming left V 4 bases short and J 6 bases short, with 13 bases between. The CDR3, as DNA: TGTGCCAGCAGCCTCAGGGATAGCGATGGCTACACCTTC. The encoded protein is CASSLRDSDGYTF.

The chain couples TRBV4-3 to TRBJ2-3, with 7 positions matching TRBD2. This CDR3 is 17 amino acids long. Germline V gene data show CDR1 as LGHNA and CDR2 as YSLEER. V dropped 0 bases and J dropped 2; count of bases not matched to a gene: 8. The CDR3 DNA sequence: TGCGCCAGCAGCCAAGACCCGACGGGAGGATACACAGATACGCAGTATTTT. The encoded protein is CASSQDPTGGYTDTQYF.

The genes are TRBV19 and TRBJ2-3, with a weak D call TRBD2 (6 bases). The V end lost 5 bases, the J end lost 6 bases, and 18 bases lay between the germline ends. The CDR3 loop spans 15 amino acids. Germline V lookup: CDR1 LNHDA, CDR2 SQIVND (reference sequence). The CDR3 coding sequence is TGTGCCAGTAGTTCCCGGGGGTTCAACGGGGATACGCAGTATTTT. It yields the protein CASSSRGFNGDTQYF.

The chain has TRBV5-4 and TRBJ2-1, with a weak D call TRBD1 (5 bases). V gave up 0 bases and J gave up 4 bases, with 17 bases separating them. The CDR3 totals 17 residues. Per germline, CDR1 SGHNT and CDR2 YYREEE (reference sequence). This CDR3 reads CASSLAVFRQRYNEQFF. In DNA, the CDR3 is TGTGCCAGCAGCTTGGCCGTTTTCCGACAGAGATACAATGAGCAGTTCTTC.